Included here is one TCR beta chain sequence, with context. A multiplex PCR was run with 60 Vbeta primers and 13 Jbeta primers. Measured with immunoSEQ multiplex PCR; TCRdb has only the in-frame clones, and not every one. The sample has almost 85,000 clones, over 75% seen once. This record comes from a study of cytomegalovirus exposure and HLA in healthy donors. The CDR3 totals 13 residues. CDR1 is SNHLY and CDR2 is FYNNEI in the germline V gene. The ends were cut back, 7 bases at V and 0 bases at J, with 10 bases in the middle. The chain joins TRBV2 to TRBJ2-7, with no clear D. Sequences were obtained from PBMCs. This clonotype originated in a male donor in good health and CMV-seropositive. CDR3 bases: TGTGCCAGCAATGTGGGCACCTCCTACGAGCAGTACTTC. Residues: CASNVGTSYEQYF. The whole variable domain, remainder taken from reference TRBV2 and TRBJ2-7, is EPEVTQTPSHQVTQMGQEVILRCVPISNHLYFYWYRQILGQKVEFLVSFYNNEISEKSEIFDDQFSVERPDGSNFTLKIRSTKLEDSAMYFCASNVGTSYEQYFGPGTRLTVT.